A selection of T cell receptor beta chains follows, all from one sample in a study of blood T cell repertoires in COVID-19. Sequencing was performed with immunoSEQ multiplex PCR; in TCRdb, only in-frame clones are kept and a portion is missing. The sample yields 130,000 to 150,000 clones, approximately 80% seen once. The sequenced sample was peripheral blood. The receptor set was obtained from a human donor in a cohort sampled during active COVID-19. Each CDR3 is given with its conserved first and last residue. Fields, in order: D gene, clone size, J gene, V gene, CDR3 length, CDR3 protein, CDR3 DNA. A D gene is named only where the DNA matches it firmly. Rows give clone size only sometimes, using once, few, many, or a class for an expanded clone.

d_call: TRBD1; clone_size: NA; j_call: TRBJ1-2; v_call: TRBV19; cdr3_length: 14; cdr3_aa: CASSSGQGSHGYTF; cdr3_nt: TGTGCCAGTAGTTCGGGACAGGGGTCTCATGGCTACACCTTC
d_call: TRBD1; clone_size: NA; j_call: TRBJ1-6; v_call: TRBV6-5; cdr3_length: 14; cdr3_aa: CASSYDRGPSPLHF; cdr3_nt: TGTGCCAGCAGTTACGACAGGGGGCCATCACCCCTCCACTTT
d_call: NA; clone_size: NA; j_call: TRBJ2-4; v_call: TRBV7-3; cdr3_length: 13; cdr3_aa: CASSRGPSGIQYF; cdr3_nt: TGTGCCAGCAGCCGCGGTCCGAGCGGCATTCAGTACTTC
d_call: TRBD1; clone_size: NA; j_call: TRBJ2-2; v_call: TRBV15; cdr3_length: 17; cdr3_aa: CATRDRGHTLQTGELFF; cdr3_nt: TGTGCCACCAGGGACAGGGGTCATACTTTGCAAACCGGGGAGCTGTTTTTT
d_call: NA; clone_size: NA; j_call: TRBJ1-5; v_call: TRBV11-2; cdr3_length: 15; cdr3_aa: CASSLDPGGNQPQHF; cdr3_nt: TGTGCCAGCAGCTTAGATCCCGGGGGCAATCAGCCCCAGCATTTT
d_call: TRBD1; clone_size: NA; j_call: TRBJ1-6; v_call: TRBV19; cdr3_length: 15; cdr3_aa: CASRGPGQGNSPLHF; cdr3_nt: TGTGCCAGTAGGGGTCCGGGACAGGGGAATTCACCCCTCCACTTT
d_call: NA; clone_size: NA; j_call: TRBJ1-6; v_call: TRBV3-1/TRBV3-2; cdr3_length: 14; cdr3_aa: CASSQSDNYSPLHF; cdr3_nt: TGTGCCAGCAGCCAATCGGACAACTATTCACCCCTCCACTTT
d_call: NA; clone_size: NA; j_call: TRBJ2-7; v_call: TRBV2; cdr3_length: 12; cdr3_aa: CASSETPYEQYF; cdr3_nt: TGTGCCAGCAGTGAGACACCCTACGAGCAGTACTTC
d_call: TRBD1; clone_size: NA; j_call: TRBJ1-2; v_call: TRBV6-2/TRBV6-3; cdr3_length: 15; cdr3_aa: CASSYGGTANYGYTF; cdr3_nt: TGTGCCAGCAGTTACGGCGGGACAGCGAACTATGGCTACACCTTC
d_call: NA; clone_size: NA; j_call: TRBJ1-1; v_call: TRBV7-2; cdr3_length: 14; cdr3_aa: CASSRTGMNTEAFF; cdr3_nt: TGTGCCAGCAGCCGTACAGGGATGAACACTGAAGCTTTCTTT
d_call: NA; clone_size: few; j_call: TRBJ2-7; v_call: TRBV7-8; cdr3_length: 12; cdr3_aa: CASSLYNYEQYF; cdr3_nt: TGTGCCAGCAGCTTATATAACTACGAGCAGTACTTC
d_call: TRBD2; clone_size: NA; j_call: TRBJ2-1; v_call: TRBV5-1; cdr3_length: 12; cdr3_aa: CASSLTSGGEFF; cdr3_nt: TGCGCCAGCAGCTTGACTAGCGGGGGAGAGTTCTTC
d_call: NA; clone_size: NA; j_call: TRBJ1-6; v_call: TRBV27; cdr3_length: 17; cdr3_aa: CASSLGQSSSYNSPLHF; cdr3_nt: TGTGCCAGCAGTTTAGGACAGAGCAGCTCCTATAATTCACCCCTCCACTTT
d_call: NA; clone_size: NA; j_call: TRBJ2-5; v_call: TRBV4-3; cdr3_length: 15; cdr3_aa: CASSQDGARQETQYF; cdr3_nt: TGCGCCAGCAGCCAAGATGGGGCTAGACAAGAGACCCAGTACTTC
d_call: NA; clone_size: NA; j_call: TRBJ1-2; v_call: TRBV7-8; cdr3_length: 16; cdr3_aa: CASSLVAQALNYGYTF; cdr3_nt: TGTGCCAGCAGCTTAGTGGCCCAGGCCCTAAACTATGGCTACACCTTC
d_call: NA; clone_size: NA; j_call: TRBJ1-4; v_call: TRBV25-1; cdr3_length: 14; cdr3_aa: CASSEYRDNEKLFF; cdr3_nt: TGTGCCAGCAGTGAATACAGGGATAATGAAAAACTGTTTTTT
d_call: NA; clone_size: NA; j_call: TRBJ2-7; v_call: TRBV30; cdr3_length: 13; cdr3_aa: CAWHTSGRNEQYF; cdr3_nt: TGTGCCTGGCACACGTCAGGGCGAAACGAGCAGTACTTC
d_call: NA; clone_size: NA; j_call: TRBJ2-3; v_call: TRBV5-1; cdr3_length: 14; cdr3_aa: CASSLGAGTDTQYF; cdr3_nt: TGCGCCAGCAGCTTGGGGGCAGGGACAGATACGCAGTATTTT
d_call: NA; clone_size: NA; j_call: TRBJ2-5; v_call: TRBV3-1/TRBV3-2; cdr3_length: 11; cdr3_aa: CASSRRETQYF; cdr3_nt: TGTGCCAGCAGCCGTCGGGAGACCCAGTACTTC
d_call: NA; clone_size: NA; j_call: TRBJ2-2; v_call: TRBV28; cdr3_length: 15; cdr3_aa: CASSFTGPGTGELFF; cdr3_nt: TGTGCCAGCAGTTTTACAGGGCCTGGGACCGGGGAGCTGTTTTTT